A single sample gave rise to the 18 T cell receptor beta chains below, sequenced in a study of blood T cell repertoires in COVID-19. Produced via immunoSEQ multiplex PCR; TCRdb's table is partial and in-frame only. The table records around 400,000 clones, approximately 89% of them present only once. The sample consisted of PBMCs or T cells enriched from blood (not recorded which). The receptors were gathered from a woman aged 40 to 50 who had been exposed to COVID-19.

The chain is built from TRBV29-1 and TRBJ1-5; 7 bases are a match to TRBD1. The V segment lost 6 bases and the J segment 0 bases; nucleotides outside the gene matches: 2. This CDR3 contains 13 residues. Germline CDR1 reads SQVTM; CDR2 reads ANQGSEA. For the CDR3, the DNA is TGCAGCGTAGGGGACAGTAGCAATCAGCCCCAGCATTTT. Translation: CSVGDSSNQPQHF.

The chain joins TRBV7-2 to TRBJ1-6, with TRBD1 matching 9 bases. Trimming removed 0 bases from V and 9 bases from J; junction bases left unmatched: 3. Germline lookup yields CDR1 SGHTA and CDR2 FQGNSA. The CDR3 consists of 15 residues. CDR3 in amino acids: CASSLAPGQGSPLHF. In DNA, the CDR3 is TGTGCCAGCAGCTTAGCTCCGGGACAGGGTTCACCCCTCCACTTT.

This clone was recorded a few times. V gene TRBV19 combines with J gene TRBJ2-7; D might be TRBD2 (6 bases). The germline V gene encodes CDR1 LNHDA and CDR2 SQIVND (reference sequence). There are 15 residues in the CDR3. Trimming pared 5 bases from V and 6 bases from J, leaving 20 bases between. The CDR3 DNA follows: TGTGCCAGTAGTCCCGGAGGGGATATTCGACGCGAGCAGTACTTC. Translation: CASSPGGDIRREQYF.

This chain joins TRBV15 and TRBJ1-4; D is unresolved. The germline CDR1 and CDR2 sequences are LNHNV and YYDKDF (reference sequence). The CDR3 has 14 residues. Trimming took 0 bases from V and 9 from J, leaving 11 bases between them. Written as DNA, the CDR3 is TGTGCCACCAGCAGAGATTTGGGGAGTAAAAAACTGTTTTTT. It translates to CATSRDLGSKKLFF.

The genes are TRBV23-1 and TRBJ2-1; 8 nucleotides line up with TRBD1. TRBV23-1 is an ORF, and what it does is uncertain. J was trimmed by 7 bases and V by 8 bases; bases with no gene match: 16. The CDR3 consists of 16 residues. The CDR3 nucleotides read TGCGCCAGCCGTTATGGAAACAGGGGGAATGGAAATGAGCAGTTCTTC. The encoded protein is CASRYGNRGNGNEQFF.

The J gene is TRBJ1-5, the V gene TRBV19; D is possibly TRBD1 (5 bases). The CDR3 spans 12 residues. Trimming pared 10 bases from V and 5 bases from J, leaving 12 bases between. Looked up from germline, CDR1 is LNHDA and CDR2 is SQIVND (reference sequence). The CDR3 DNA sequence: TGTGCCACCGCAGGGTTACATCAGCCCCAGCATTTT. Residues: CATAGLHQPQHF.

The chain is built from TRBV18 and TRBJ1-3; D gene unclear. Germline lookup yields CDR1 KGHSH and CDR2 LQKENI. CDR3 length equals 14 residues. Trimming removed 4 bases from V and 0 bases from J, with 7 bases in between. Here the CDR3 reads CASSRGSSGNTIYF. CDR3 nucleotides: TGTGCCAGCTCACGAGGAAGCTCTGGAAACACCATATATTTT.

CDR3 region: CASSVSPAGTDTQYF. The CDR3 nucleotides read TGTGCCAGCAGTGTTTCCCCTGCGGGGACAGATACGCAGTATTTT. The V and J genes are TRBV2 and TRBJ2-3, with D possibly matching TRBD2 (6 bases). This CDR3 region has 15 residues. Looked up from germline, CDR1 is SNHLY and CDR2 is FYNNEI. Trimming pared 4 bases from V and 3 bases from J, leaving 14 bases between.

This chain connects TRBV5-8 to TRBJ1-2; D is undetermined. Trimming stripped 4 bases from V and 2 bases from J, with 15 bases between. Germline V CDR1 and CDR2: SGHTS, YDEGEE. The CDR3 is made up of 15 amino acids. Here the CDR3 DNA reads TGTGCCAGCAGCCCTACGACAAGGATGAACTATGGCTACACCTTC. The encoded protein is CASSPTTRMNYGYTF.

CDR3: CASSRPGRDRVWEQYF. The CDR3 coding sequence is TGTGCCAGCAGCCGTCCAGGACGGGACAGGGTTTGGGAGCAGTACTTC. V gene TRBV5-4 combines with J gene TRBJ2-7, with TRBD1 matching over 9 bases. The CDR3 has 16 amino acids. Per germline, CDR1 SGHNT and CDR2 YYREEE (reference sequence). Germline trimming cut 4 bases from V and 7 bases from J; bases unmatched to any gene: 15.

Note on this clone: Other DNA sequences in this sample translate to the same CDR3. The CDR3 is CASSLVGYNEQFF. DNA of the CDR3: TGTGCCAGCAGCTTGGTCGGGTACAATGAGCAGTTCTTC. The rearrangement joins TRBV5-4 to TRBJ2-1, with D unresolved. Trimming pared 0 bases from V and 4 bases from J, leaving 5 bases between. This CDR3 is 13 amino acids long. Germline loops: CDR1 SGHNT, CDR2 YYREEE (reference sequence).

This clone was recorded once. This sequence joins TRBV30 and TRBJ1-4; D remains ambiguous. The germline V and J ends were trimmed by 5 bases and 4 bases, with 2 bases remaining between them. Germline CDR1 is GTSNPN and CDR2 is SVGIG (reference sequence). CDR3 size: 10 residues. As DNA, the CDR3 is TGTGCCTGGCATAATGAAAAACTGTTTTTT. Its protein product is CAWHNEKLFF.

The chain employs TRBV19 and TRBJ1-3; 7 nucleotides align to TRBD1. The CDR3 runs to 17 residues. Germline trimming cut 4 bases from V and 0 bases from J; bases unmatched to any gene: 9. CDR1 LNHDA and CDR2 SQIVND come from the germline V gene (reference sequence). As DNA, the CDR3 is TGTGCCAGTAGTACCCAGGGGACAGACTTCTCTGGAAACACCATATATTTT. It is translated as CASSTQGTDFSGNTIYF.

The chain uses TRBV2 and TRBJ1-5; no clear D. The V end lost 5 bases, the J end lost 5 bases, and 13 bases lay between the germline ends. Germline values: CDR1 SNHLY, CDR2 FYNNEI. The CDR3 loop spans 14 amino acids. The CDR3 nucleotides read TGTGCCAGCAGTAGCCGCCGAAACGATCAGCCCCAGCATTTT. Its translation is CASSSRRNDQPQHF. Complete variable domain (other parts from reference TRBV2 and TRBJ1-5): EPEVTQTPSHQVTQMGQEVILRCVPISNHLYFYWYRQILGQKVEFLVSFYNNEISEKSEIFDDQFSVERPDGSNFTLKIRSTKLEDSAMYFCASSSRRNDQPQHFGDGTRLSIL.

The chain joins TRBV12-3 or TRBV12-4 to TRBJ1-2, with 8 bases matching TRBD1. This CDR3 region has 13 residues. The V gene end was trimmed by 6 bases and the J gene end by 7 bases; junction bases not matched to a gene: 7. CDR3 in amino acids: CASRKTGGVGYTF. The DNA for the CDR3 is TGTGCCAGCAGGAAAACAGGGGGGGTTGGCTACACCTTC.

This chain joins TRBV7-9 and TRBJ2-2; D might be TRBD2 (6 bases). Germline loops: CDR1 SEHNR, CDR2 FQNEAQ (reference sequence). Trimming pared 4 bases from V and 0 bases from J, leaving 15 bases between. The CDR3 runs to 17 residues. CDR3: CASSSRTKGANTGELFF. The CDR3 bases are TGTGCCAGCAGCTCAAGGACTAAAGGGGCGAACACCGGGGAGCTGTTTTTT. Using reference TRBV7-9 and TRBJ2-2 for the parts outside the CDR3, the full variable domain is DTGVSQNPRHKITKRGQNVTFRCDPISEHNRLYWYRQTLGQGPEFLTYFQNEAQLEKSRLLSDRFSAERPKGSFSTLEIQRTEQGDSAMYLCASSSRTKGANTGELFFGEGSRLTVL.

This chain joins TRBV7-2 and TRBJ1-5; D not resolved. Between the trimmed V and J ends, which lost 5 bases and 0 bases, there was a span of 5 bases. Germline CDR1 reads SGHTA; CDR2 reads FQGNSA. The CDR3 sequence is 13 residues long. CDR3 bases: TGTGCCAGCAGCATTAATAGCAATCAGCCCCAGCATTTT. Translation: CASSINSNQPQHF. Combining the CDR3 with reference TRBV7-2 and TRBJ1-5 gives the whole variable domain GAGVSQSPSNKVTEKGKDVELRCDPISGHTALYWYRQSLGQGLEFLIYFQGNSAPDKSGLPSDRFSAERTGGSVSTLTIQRTQQEDSAVYLCASSINSNQPQHFGDGTRLSIL.

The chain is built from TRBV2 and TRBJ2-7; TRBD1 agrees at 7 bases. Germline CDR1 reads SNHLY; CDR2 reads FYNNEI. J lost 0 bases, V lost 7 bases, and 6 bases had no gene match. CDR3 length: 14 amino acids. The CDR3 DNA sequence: TGTGCCAGCAAGAACGGGACAGTCTCCTACGAGCAGTACTTC. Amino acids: CASKNGTVSYEQYF.